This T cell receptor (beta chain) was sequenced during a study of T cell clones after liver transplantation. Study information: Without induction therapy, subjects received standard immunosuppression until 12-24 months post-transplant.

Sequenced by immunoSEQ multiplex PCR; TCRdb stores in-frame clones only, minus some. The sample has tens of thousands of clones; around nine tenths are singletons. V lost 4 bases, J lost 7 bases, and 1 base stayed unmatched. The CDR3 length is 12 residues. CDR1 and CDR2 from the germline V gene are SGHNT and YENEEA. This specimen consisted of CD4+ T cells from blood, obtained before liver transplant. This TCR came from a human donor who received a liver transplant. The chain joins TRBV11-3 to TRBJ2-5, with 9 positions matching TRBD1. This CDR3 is CASSWTGATQYF. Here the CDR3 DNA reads TGTGCCAGCAGCTGGACAGGGGCGACCCAGTACTTC. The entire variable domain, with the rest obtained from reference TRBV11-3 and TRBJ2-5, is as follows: EAGVVQSPRYKIIEKKQPVAFWCNPISGHNTLYWYLQNLGQGPELLIRYENEEAVDDSQLPKDRFSAERLKGVDSTLKIQPAELGDSAVYLCASSWTGATQYFGPGTRLLVL.